This T cell receptor beta chain was recovered during a study of blood T cell repertoires in COVID-19. Study details: Italy, Spain and the United States were the sources of the convalescent and acute COVID-19 samples. T cells, B-cell-depleted T cells, or PBMCs supplied cDNA or gDNA.

Authors' analysis steps: It was from reference gene primer amplification that nucleated cell counts were estimated. Repertoires were generated with immunoSEQ multiplex PCR, while TCRdb's copy carries only in-frame clones and drops some. The DNA gave D and trimming, while V, J and clone size come from that table. Of 50,000 to 80,000 clones in the sample, 85% to 90% were seen once. The CDR3 length is 16 residues. CDR1 is SGHVS and CDR2 is FNYEAQ in the germline V gene. The V end was cut by 2 bases, the J end by 6 bases, with 20 bases between. The chain is built from TRBV7-6 and TRBJ2-7, with TRBD2 as a possible D gene (5 bases). The sequencing input was peripheral blood. This sequence originates from a man aged 60 to 75 with acute or convalescent COVID-19. The CDR3 sequence is CASSLSFGSPRAEQYF. The CDR3 region has the DNA TGTGCCAGCAGCTTATCGTTTGGTTCACCGAGGGCCGAGCAGTACTTC.